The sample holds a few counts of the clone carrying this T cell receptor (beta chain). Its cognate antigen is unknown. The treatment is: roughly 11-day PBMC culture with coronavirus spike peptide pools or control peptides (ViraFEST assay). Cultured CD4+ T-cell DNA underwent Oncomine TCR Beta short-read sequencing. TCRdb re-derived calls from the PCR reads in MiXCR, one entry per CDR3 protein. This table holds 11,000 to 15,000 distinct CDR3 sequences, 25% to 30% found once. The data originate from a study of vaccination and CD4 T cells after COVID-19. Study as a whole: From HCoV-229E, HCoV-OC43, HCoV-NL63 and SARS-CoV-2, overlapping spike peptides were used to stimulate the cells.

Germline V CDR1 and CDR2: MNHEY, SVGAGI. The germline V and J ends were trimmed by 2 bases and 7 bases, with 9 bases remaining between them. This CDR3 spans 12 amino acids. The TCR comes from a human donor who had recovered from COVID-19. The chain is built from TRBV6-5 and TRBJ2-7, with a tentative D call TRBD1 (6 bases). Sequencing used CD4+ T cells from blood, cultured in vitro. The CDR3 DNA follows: TGTGCCAGCAGTTACCGAGACAGGGAGCAGTACTTC. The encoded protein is CASSYRDREQYF.